A single sample is the source of the 10 T cell receptor beta chains below, sequenced in a study of blood T cells in healthy people across ages. Combining a sample-barcoded 5' primer with a J-beta primer mix, a second PCR ran for roughly 6 to 12 cycles. TCRdb ran MiXCR on the 5' RACE reads and lists one entry per CDR3 protein. The sample includes more than 700,000 distinct CDR3 sequences, roughly 53% of them seen just once. Sequenced: blood. These receptor sequences come from a man aged 80 or over in good health.

The chain couples TRBV20-1 to TRBJ1-2, with D perhaps matching TRBD1 (6 bases). The V and J ends lost 2 bases and 4 bases respectively, with 14 bases between them. The V gene's germline CDR1 is DFQATT and CDR2 SNEGSKA (reference sequence). This CDR3 is built from 14 residues. CDR3 loop: CSARSGDQRYGYTF. The CDR3 DNA reads TGCAGTGCTAGATCAGGGGACCAGCGCTATGGCTACACCTTC.

The chain joins TRBV3-1 to TRBJ2-1, with D perhaps TRBD1 (5 bases). V lost 0 bases and J 0 bases, leaving 15 bases between the germline ends. Per germline, CDR1 LGHDT and CDR2 YNNKEL (reference sequence). The CDR3 is 18 amino acids. CDR3 nucleotides: TGTGCCAGCAGCCAAGATCTTGGGGCGCCGAGCTCCTACAATGAGCAGTTCTTC. Translation: CASSQDLGAPSSYNEQFF.

The chain is built from TRBV11-2 and TRBJ2-7; D unclear. This CDR3 contains 14 residues. CDR1 is SGHAT, CDR2 FQNNGV, per germline. Trimming stripped 0 bases from V and 6 bases from J, with 12 bases between. The CDR3 loop is CASSLEGAGAEQYF. CDR3 nucleotide sequence: TGTGCCAGCAGCTTAGAAGGTGCCGGTGCCGAGCAGTACTTC.

This clonotype was seen a handful of times. This chain joins TRBV28 and TRBJ2-3, with 8 positions matching TRBD2. J was trimmed by 14 bases and V by 6 bases; bases with no gene match: 16. CDR1 and CDR2 (germline): MDHEN, SYDVKM. This CDR3 spans 14 amino acids. Here the CDR3 reads CASSQTGGVRYAYF. CDR3 nucleotides: TGTGCCAGCAGCCAAACGGGAGGGGTCAGATACGCGTATTTT.

This chain links TRBV20-1 with TRBJ1-3, with a weak D call TRBD1 (5 bases). V was clipped by 6 bases and J by 0 bases, with 9 bases between them. Germline V gene lookup returns CDR1 DFQATT and CDR2 SNEGSKA (reference sequence). This CDR3 region has 13 residues. DNA for the CDR3: TGCAGTGCGGGACGGCTCTCTGGAAACACCATATATTTT. This encodes CSAGRLSGNTIYF.

This clonotype occurred many times. This sequence joins TRBV20-1 and TRBJ2-3, with TRBD2 matching 9 bases. V gave up 6 bases and J gave up 14 bases; unmatched junction bases: 24. This CDR3 is 16 amino acids long. CDR1 is DFQATT, CDR2 SNEGSKA, per germline (reference sequence). CDR3 region: CSASSGEPSEHRYAYF. The CDR3 nucleotides read TGCAGTGCCTCTAGCGGGGAGCCGTCGGAGCACAGATACGCGTATTTT.

This chain connects TRBV5-1 to TRBJ2-5; D unresolved. The DNA end lines up better with TRBJ2-7; the J call may be wrong. Germline-derived CDR1 and CDR2 are SGHRS and YFSETQ. This CDR3 region has 14 residues. CDR3 nucleotide sequence: TGCGCCAGCAGCGGTTCATCACTCTCCTACGAGCAGTACTTC. This encodes CASSGSSLSYEQYF.

This clonotype has only one observation. This chain uses TRBV13 with TRBJ2-7, with TRBD2 identical over 15 bases. Trimming at V came to 1 base and at J to 4 bases, leaving 11 bases not matched to a gene. This CDR3 has 19 amino acids. Germline V gene data show CDR1 as PRHDT and CDR2 as FYEKMQ (reference sequence). The CDR3 sequence: CASSLERPGLAGGFYEQYF. CDR3 bases: TGTGCCAGCAGCTTAGAGCGTCCGGGACTAGCGGGAGGATTTTACGAGCAGTACTTC. Looking up the rest from reference TRBV13 and TRBJ2-7 gives the full variable domain: AAGVIQSPRHLIKEKRETATLKCYPIPRHDTVYWYQQGPGQDPQFLISFYEKMQSDKGSIPDRFSAQQFSDYHSELNMSSLELGDSALYFCASSLERPGLAGGFYEQYFGPGTRLTVT.

This chain connects TRBV10-3 to TRBJ2-5, with 8 bases lining up with TRBD1. V dropped 8 bases and J dropped 11; count of bases not matched to a gene: 16. The CDR3 runs 14 residues. Germline V gene sequence: CDR1 ENHRY, CDR2 SYGVKD. The CDR3 DNA reads as TGTGCCATCCTCACTGGGCAGGGGGCCGGGGAGCAGTACTTC. Translated, it gives CAILTGQGAGEQYF.

This clonotype was seen only once. V and J are TRBV9 and TRBJ1-6; D not resolved. CDR3 length equals 17 residues. The V gene's germline CDR1 is SGDLS and CDR2 YYNGEE. Trimming shortened V by 3 bases and J by 0 bases, and 13 bases separated the two germline ends. The chain's CDR3 is CASSDDPVSSYNSPLHF. For the CDR3, the DNA is TGTGCCAGCAGCGATGACCCAGTGAGCTCCTATAATTCACCCCTCCACTTT.